This TCR beta chain was found in a study of T cell responses to AZD1222 COVID-19 vaccine (dated by TCRdb to the early 2020s). For the wider study: AZD1222 recipients with second doses at about 4 weeks or about 12 weeks were pooled, because spike-specific TCR depth and breadth did not differ between schedules. TCR sequencing was performed for about 240 trial participants, of whom 200 to 220 were given two doses of AZD1222 and roughly 25 were given two doses of MenACWY control vaccine. Trial participants were enrolled into age subgroups of 18-55, 56-69 and 70-plus years, which contained approximately 150, 28 and 58 TCR-sequenced participants, respectively.

On this clone: The antigen this receptor binds is unknown. No much larger clone is present one base from it, and per-base qualities are unavailable.

Beyond this particular receptor, the publication reports: Reportedly, close to half of the unique spike-specific TCRs recognized epitopes lying outside the regions that are mutated in the B.1.351 and B.1.1.7 variants. In the small 56-69-year group, the increase in depth fell short of significance, most likely because of low power. Vaccine-associated CD4 TCRs spanned the whole spike protein, with dominant responses in regions 160-218 and 743-854. After two AZD1222 doses, spike-specific TCR breadth and depth were significantly higher than at day 0 and than in MenACWY recipients. Conclusions about previously exposed vaccinees are limited, since just a handful of AZD1222 recipients were seropositive for SARS-CoV-2 at baseline. Most participants were white British and females outnumbered males, and the authors suggested that clonal diversity may have been underestimated. Because no samples from the day 14 peak response were available, repertoires could be characterized only after the peak T cell response.

Taken from cysteine to phenylalanine, the CDR3 has 21 residues. Just the 63-base CDR3 DNA is kept, in frame starting at base 1. The CDR3 regions of human TCRbeta chains were analyzed by immunosequencing. The authors' analysis ran thus. Repertoire TCRs were matched against a reference library of SARS-CoV-2-specific TCRs generated with the MIRA antigen-specificity platform. Breadth meant the fraction of unique TCRs that were SARS-CoV-2-associated, whereas depth meant the fraction of total T cells that were SARS-CoV-2-associated. Each spike-specific TCR was assigned to its reactive spike region and to a CD4 or CD8 class using the MIRA data. Log10-transformed breadth and depth values were compared by one-way ANOVA with Sidak's multiple comparisons tests. TCRdb retrieved this table from immuneACCESS and kept in-frame rearrangements only. Not all clones are present; in checked studies, unresolved V genes account for under half, and no reason is known for the remainder. From that table come the V and J calls and clone size; the DNA was used to work out D and trimming. Across this sample there are about 120,000 clones, with approximately 85% seen only once. Of the sample, approximately 8.5% is held by the ten largest clones.

The meaning of the sample's time point label: baseline before first vaccination. Vaccinee samples were obtained from the UK trials COV001 and COV002, which included a single-blind randomized controlled phase 2/3 trial of AZD1222 (ChAdOx1 nCoV-19) in healthy adults. For TCRbeta chain sequencing, PBMC samples were collected from trial participants at day 0 and at day 28 after the second dose. Here the chain combines TRBV7-5 and TRBJ1-5; TRBD1 is the table's D call, not checked against the DNA. TRBV7-5 is given as a pseudogene. The material sequenced was peripheral blood, taken on day 0 of AZD1222 vaccination. The clonotype comes from an adult in good health. The sequence in DNA is TGTGTCAGATGCCGACTGGGGGCTGGATTTGGCGCGGAAGATAGCAATCAGCCCCAGCATTTT. The translation is CVRCRLGAGFGAEDSNQPQHF.